What follows are 31 T cell receptor beta chains derived from one specimen sequenced in a study of T-cell memory formation after mild COVID-19. A single record per CDR3 protein comes from TCRdb applying MiXCR to the 5' RACE reads. The sample lists over 300,000 distinct CDR3 sequences, roughly 19% seen once, with roughly 21% in the top ten. Sample: PBMCs or a T cell subset sorted from them (not recorded which). These receptors were obtained from a man aged 18 to 30 who had mild COVID-19 (a few samples of this study predate the infection). Cell type and time point are not known.

The chain recombines TRBV7-2 with TRBJ1-5; no definite D call. Trimming took off 3 bases at V and 4 bases at J, with 7 bases between the two ends. CDR1 and CDR2 from the germline V gene are SGHTA and FQGNSA. The CDR3 runs to 13 residues. In DNA, the CDR3 is TGTGCCAGCAGCTTTTTCAGAAATCAGCCCCAGCATTTT. It translates to CASSFFRNQPQHF.

In its sample, this clonotype was seen a few times. This chain connects TRBV18 to TRBJ2-7; 10 bases are a match to TRBD1. The CDR3 sequence is 13 residues long. The J segment lost 3 bases and the V segment lost 5 bases, leaving 1 base of the junction unmatched. Germline V lookup: CDR1 KGHSH, CDR2 LQKENI. Written as DNA, the CDR3 is TGTGCCAGCTCAGGGACAGGGGACTACGAGCAGTACTTC. It yields the protein CASSGTGDYEQYF.

This clonotype has only a few counts. This chain joins TRBV3-1 and TRBJ1-1, with D possibly TRBD1 on 5 matching bases. Trimming removed 4 bases at V and 6 bases at J, with 18 bases between. The germline V gene encodes CDR1 LGHDT and CDR2 YNNKEL (reference sequence). The CDR3 extends over 15 amino acids. CDR3 bases: TGTGCCAGCAGCCCTGGGCCGGGACCCGGTGCTGAAGCTTTCTTT. Its translation is CASSPGPGPGAEAFF.

The gene calls are TRBV7-2 and TRBJ2-1; no reliable D call. The V gene lost 5 bases and the J gene lost 8 bases, with 16 bases spanning the gap. CDR1 and CDR2 from the germline V gene are SGHTA and FQGNSA. This CDR3 is built from 14 residues. CDR3 DNA sequence: TGTGCCAGCAGCATTGTACCGTTGGTCGATGAGCAGTTCTTC. Encoded protein: CASSIVPLVDEQFF.

This chain links TRBV5-1 with TRBJ1-2, with 9 bases aligning to TRBD1. The CDR3 is 13 amino acids. Looked up from germline, CDR1 is SGHRS and CDR2 is YFSETQ. With 9 bases clipped from V and 6 bases from J, the junction kept 9 bases outside the gene matches. The CDR3 loop is CATAPGDRDGYTF. The CDR3 nucleotides read TGCGCCACCGCACCGGGGGACAGGGATGGCTACACCTTC.

The V and J genes are TRBV5-1 and TRBJ2-3, with 13 bases lining up with TRBD2. V lost 4 bases and J lost 4; bases outside the gene matches: 3. Germline lookup yields CDR1 SGHRS and CDR2 YFSETQ. The length of the CDR3 is 15 residues. The CDR3 loop is CASSAGLAGADTQYF. CDR3 in DNA: TGCGCCAGCAGCGCCGGACTAGCGGGGGCAGATACGCAGTATTTT.

In regard to this clonotype: One base away lies a much larger clone, so this may be a sequencing read error. The V call is TRBV7-9, the J call TRBJ1-1; tentative D call: TRBD1 (5 bases). This CDR3 region has 14 residues. V lost 5 bases to trimming and J lost 4 bases, with 14 bases between them. CDR1 SEHNR and CDR2 FQNEAQ come from the germline V gene (reference sequence). This CDR3 reads CASSPGTQGTEAFF. In DNA, the CDR3 is TGTGCCAGCAGCCCAGGGACCCAGGGCACTGAAGCTTTCTTT.

Only a few counts were recorded for this clonotype. The gene calls are TRBV2 and TRBJ2-5, with D possibly called TRBD1 or TRBD2 (5 bases each). The CDR3 has 15 amino acids. Germline CDR1 reads SNHLY; CDR2 reads FYNNEI. Trimming left V 0 bases short and J 6 bases short, with 14 bases between. Here the CDR3 DNA reads TGTGCCAGCAGTGAAGCCAGAGGGGTGGTAAAGACCCAGTACTTC. It translates to CASSEARGVVKTQYF. The full variable domain, rest sourced from reference TRBV2 and TRBJ2-5, is EPEVTQTPSHQVTQMGQEVILRCVPISNHLYFYWYRQILGQKVEFLVSFYNNEISEKSEIFDDQFSVERPDGSNFTLKIRSTKLEDSAMYFCASSEARGVVKTQYFGPGTRLLVL.

The CDR3, as DNA: TGTGCCAGCAGCTTCGAGGGGGCAGTAGGAGATACGCAGTATTTT. As protein: CASSFEGAVGDTQYF. The rearrangement links TRBV7-2 to TRBJ2-3, with TRBD1 identical over 7 bases. The CDR3 is 15 amino acids. V gave up 3 bases and J gave up 5 bases; unmatched junction bases: 8. CDR1 SGHTA and CDR2 FQGNSA come from the germline V gene.

This sequence joins TRBV20-1 and TRBJ1-1, with a weak D call TRBD1 (5 bases). V shed 0 bases and J shed 4 bases, with 15 bases lying between them. Per germline, CDR1 DFQATT and CDR2 SNEGSKA (reference sequence). This CDR3 contains 15 residues. Here the CDR3 reads CSARDFGGGGTEAFF. CDR3 coding DNA: TGCAGTGCTAGAGATTTCGGCGGGGGAGGCACTGAAGCTTTCTTT.

The chain joins TRBV18 to TRBJ2-3, with D uncertain. Per germline, CDR1 KGHSH and CDR2 LQKENI. The germline V and J ends were trimmed by 3 bases and 2 bases, with 12 bases remaining between them. CDR3 length equals 15 residues. CDR3 nucleotides: TGTGCCAGCTCACCCAATAGCCTAGTCACAGATACGCAGTATTTT. Protein sequence: CASSPNSLVTDTQYF.

This clonotype was seen only a few times. V is TRBV3-1 and J is TRBJ1-6; D uncertain. The CDR3 extends over 14 amino acids. V lost 2 bases to trimming and J lost 6 bases, with 8 bases between them. Germline CDR1 reads LGHDT; CDR2 reads YNNKEL (reference sequence). The CDR3 here is CASSQLGANSPLHF. CDR3 nucleotide sequence: TGTGCCAGCAGCCAACTCGGTGCTAATTCACCCCTCCACTTT.

There are many counts of this clonotype. The chain carries TRBV25-1 and TRBJ1-5, with 7 bases lining up with TRBD1. The CDR3 is 15 amino acids. Trimming removed 3 bases from V and 3 bases from J; junction bases left unmatched: 5. The germline CDR1 and CDR2 sequences are MGHDK and SYGVNS. CDR3: CASSEQQGNNQPQHF. In DNA form, the CDR3 reads TGTGCCAGCAGTGAGCAACAGGGGAACAATCAGCCCCAGCATTTT.

This clonotype turned up a few times. The chain employs TRBV10-3 and TRBJ2-2; TRBD2 aligns across 15 bases. This CDR3 region has 16 residues. In germline, CDR1 is ENHRY, CDR2 SYGVKD. The J segment lost 5 bases and the V segment lost 7 bases, leaving 5 bases of the junction unmatched. CDR3 region: CAINPGTSGGTGELFF. Written as DNA, the CDR3 is TGTGCCATCAACCCCGGGACTAGCGGGGGGACCGGGGAGCTGTTTTTT.

The genes are TRBV12-3 or TRBV12-4 and TRBJ2-3, with TRBD2 as a possible D gene (6 bases). This CDR3 region has 15 residues. Between the trimmed V and J ends, which lost 3 bases and 1 base, there was a span of 11 bases. CDR3 DNA sequence: TGTGCCAGCAGTTTCTCGCGGGGCGGCACAGATACGCAGTATTTT. It specifies CASSFSRGGTDTQYF.

The CDR3 nucleotides are TGTGCCAGCAGCTTCAGGGGGCCGTATGGCTACACCTTC. Its protein is CASSFRGPYGYTF. V and J are TRBV5-6 and TRBJ1-2; TRBD1 agrees at 8 bases. The CDR3 runs to 13 residues. Trimming took 2 bases from V and 5 from J; bases not matched to a gene: 2. Per germline, CDR1 SGHDT and CDR2 YYEEEE.

This clonotype appeared a few times. V gene TRBV20-1 combines with J gene TRBJ2-1, with 7 bases that match TRBD1. This CDR3 has 13 amino acids. In germline, CDR1 is DFQATT, CDR2 SNEGSKA (reference sequence). This CDR3 is CSSPGQLDNEQFF. The CDR3 nucleotides read TGCAGCTCACCGGGACAGCTAGACAATGAGCAGTTCTTC.

There are a few counts of this clonotype. The rearrangement joins TRBV4-3 to TRBJ1-1, with 7 bases lining up with TRBD1. Germline V CDR1 and CDR2: LGHNA, YSLEER. CDR3 length equals 19 residues. V dropped 4 bases and J dropped 0; count of bases not matched to a gene: 17. The CDR3: CASSPLAGQAIVMNTEAFF. The CDR3 DNA reads as TGCGCCAGCAGCCCCCTTGCCGGACAGGCGATTGTAATGAACACTGAAGCTTTCTTT.

The chain couples TRBV6-6 to TRBJ1-1, with D possibly being TRBD1 (5 bases). The CDR3 sequence is 14 residues long. In germline, CDR1 is MNHNY, CDR2 SVGAGI (reference sequence). V shed 2 bases and J shed 5 bases, with 12 bases lying between them. CDR3 DNA sequence: TGTGCCAGCAGTTACCCCAGTAGGGGAACTGAAGCTTTCTTT. Translation: CASSYPSRGTEAFF.

The rearrangement uses TRBV4-2 and TRBJ1-6; D is possibly TRBD1 (6 bases). The V end lost 4 bases, the J end lost 8 bases, and 12 bases lay between the germline ends. The CDR3 spans 14 residues. Germline-derived CDR1 and CDR2 are LGHNA and YNFKEQ. For the CDR3, the DNA is TGTGCCAGCAGCCTTACAGGGTCGGATTCACCCCTCCACTTT. Its protein product is CASSLTGSDSPLHF.

This CDR3 is CATQQGPNTGELFF. Here the CDR3 DNA reads TGTGCCACTCAACAGGGGCCTAACACCGGGGAGCTGTTTTTT. The chain is built from TRBV18 and TRBJ2-2; 7 nucleotides line up with TRBD1. V lost 10 bases and J lost 2; bases outside the gene matches: 7. Germline lookup yields CDR1 KGHSH and CDR2 LQKENI. The CDR3 consists of 14 residues.

This clonotype was seen many times. The chain links TRBV15 to TRBJ1-5, with D hard to call. CDR1 is LNHNV, CDR2 YYDKDF, per germline (reference sequence). The CDR3 totals 14 residues. V lost 0 bases to trimming and J lost 9 bases, with 12 bases between them. CDR3 region: CATSREPTGRPQHF. The CDR3 region has the DNA TGTGCCACCAGCAGAGAACCGACTGGTCGGCCCCAGCATTTT.

A few counts support this clonotype. The chain couples TRBV7-9 to TRBJ2-7; D may be TRBD2 (6 bases). V gave up 5 bases and J gave up 7 bases, with 18 bases separating them. Germline CDR1 is SEHNR and CDR2 is FQNEAQ (reference sequence). CDR3 size: 14 residues. The CDR3 region is CASSAPTSWWEQYV. Written as DNA, the CDR3 is TGTGCCAGCAGCGCGCCGACTAGTTGGTGGGAGCAGTACGTC.

The chain has TRBV3-1 and TRBJ2-1; TRBD2 agrees at 7 bases. J was trimmed by 9 bases and V by 4 bases; bases with no gene match: 9. Germline V CDR1 and CDR2: LGHDT, YNNKEL (reference sequence). The CDR3 spans 14 residues. The CDR3 region has the DNA TGTGCCAGCAGCCTAGGAAGCGGGGTTAGTGAGCAGTTCTTC. Translating gives CASSLGSGVSEQFF.

This clonotype came up many times. The CDR3: CASSPFGQGAIQPQHF. The CDR3 DNA is TGTGCCAGCAGCCCCTTTGGACAGGGGGCGATTCAGCCCCAGCATTTT. The V and J genes are TRBV7-8 and TRBJ1-5, with 11 bases that match TRBD1. The CDR3 is 16 amino acids. Looked up from germline, CDR1 is SGHVS and CDR2 is FQNEAQ. V lost 5 bases to trimming and J lost 6 bases; unmatched junction nucleotides: 9.

This clonotype was seen a handful of times. The V and J genes are TRBV18 and TRBJ1-3; possible D gene TRBD1, 5 bases. The CDR3 contains 15 residues. V lost 3 bases to trimming and J lost 0 bases, with 9 bases between them. CDR1 KGHSH and CDR2 LQKENI come from the germline V gene. The CDR3 region has the DNA TGTGCCAGCTCACCTGGCAGGGTCTCTGGAAACACCATATATTTT. It translates to CASSPGRVSGNTIYF.

The genes are TRBV7-9 and TRBJ1-2; no definite D call. Germline V lookup: CDR1 SEHNR, CDR2 FQNEAQ (reference sequence). V lost 1 base and J 5 bases, leaving 17 bases between the germline ends. CDR3 length: 16 residues. This CDR3 is CASSLEGSTLFYGYTF. CDR3 sequence (DNA): TGTGCCAGCAGCTTAGAAGGCAGCACCTTGTTTTATGGCTACACCTTC.

This clonotype was detected only a few times. V and J are TRBV27 and TRBJ2-7; TRBD2 might be the D (6 bases). Germline lookup yields CDR1 MNHEY and CDR2 SMNVEV (reference sequence). Trimming removed 2 bases from V and 5 bases from J, with 13 bases in between. CDR3 size: 14 residues. CDR3 DNA: TGTGCCAGCAGTTTACAAGGACTACTCCACGAGCAGTACTTC. Translated: CASSLQGLLHEQYF.

This clonotype was observed a few times. The chain is built from TRBV7-2 and TRBJ2-7, with 7 positions matching TRBD1. Germline CDR1 and CDR2: SGHTA and FQGNSA. CDR3 size: 15 residues. The V segment lost 4 bases and the J segment 1 base; nucleotides outside the gene matches: 7. The CDR3 here is CASSWGETGSYEQYF. CDR3 coding DNA: TGTGCCAGCAGCTGGGGAGAGACAGGGTCCTACGAGCAGTACTTC.

The rearrangement uses TRBV5-6 and TRBJ2-3; D unclear. Germline CDR1 is SGHDT and CDR2 is YYEEEE. The CDR3 runs to 14 residues. V lost 4 bases and J lost 3, with 12 bases in between. The CDR3 is CASSTRSVTDTQYF. The CDR3 DNA follows: TGTGCCAGCAGCACCCGGTCGGTGACAGATACGCAGTATTTT.

This clonotype was counted many times. The chain combines TRBV7-2 with TRBJ2-1; 8 nucleotides align to TRBD2. With 5 bases clipped from V and 6 bases from J, the junction kept 12 bases outside the gene matches. The CDR3 loop spans 16 amino acids. Germline V gene data show CDR1 as SGHTA and CDR2 as FQGNSA. The CDR3 spells CASSPIAGNPINEQFF. DNA of the CDR3: TGTGCCAGCAGCCCGATAGCGGGGAACCCGATCAATGAGCAGTTCTTC.